Below are 26 T cell receptor beta chains sequenced from a single sample in a study of cytomegalovirus exposure and HLA in healthy donors. The table came from immunoSEQ multiplex PCR; TCRdb's copy has only in-frame clones and leaves some out. The sample lists 170,000 or so clones, about 80% occurring once. Sequenced input: PBMCs. These receptors were collected from a young woman in good health and CMV-seropositive.

The rearrangement links TRBV28 to TRBJ2-7; possible D gene TRBD2, 7 bases. The V gene lost 4 bases and the J gene lost 5 bases, with 21 bases spanning the gap. This CDR3 is 16 amino acids long. Germline values: CDR1 MDHEN, CDR2 SYDVKM. This chain's CDR3 is CASSSIGIGGGHEQYF. The CDR3 DNA is TGTGCCAGCAGTTCAATCGGGATAGGGGGGGGCCACGAGCAGTACTTC. Full variable domain (remainder filled in from reference TRBV28 and TRBJ2-7): DVKVTQSSRYLVKRTGEKVFLECVQDMDHENMFWYRQDPGLGLRLIYFSYDVKMKEKGDIPEGYSVSREKKERFSLILESASTNQTSMYLCASSSIGIGGGHEQYFGPGTRLTVT.

The V call is TRBV6-6, the J call TRBJ1-5, with TRBD1 identical over 7 bases. The CDR3 has 16 amino acids. V lost 0 bases to trimming and J lost 9 bases; unmatched junction nucleotides: 11. Germline CDR1 reads MNHNY; CDR2 reads SVGAGI (reference sequence). The CDR3 loop is CASSYSTGNSLGPQHF. The CDR3, as DNA: TGTGCCAGCAGTTACTCGACAGGGAACTCCTTGGGGCCCCAGCATTTT.

V gene TRBV2 combines with J gene TRBJ1-2, with D unclear. Germline assignment: CDR1 SNHLY and CDR2 FYNNEI. V was shortened by 1 base and J by 4 bases, with 22 bases between the two germline ends. The CDR3 has 18 residues. CDR3 nucleotide sequence: TGTGCCAGCAGTGAAGACCCGGAGCCGCCCCGAGGATTCTATGGCTACACCTTC. The encoded protein is CASSEDPEPPRGFYGYTF.

The chain is built from TRBV7-9 and TRBJ2-3; 10 nucleotides line up with TRBD1. This CDR3 region has 17 residues. Germline V CDR1 and CDR2: SEHNR, FQNEAQ (reference sequence). After removal of 1 base from V and 4 bases from J, the junction contained 8 bases not matched to a gene. Written as DNA, the CDR3 is TGTGCCAGCAGCTTAGGGGTGACAGGGGGCGCCTCAGATACGCAGTATTTT. Its protein product is CASSLGVTGGASDTQYF.

There are a few counts of this clone. V usage is TRBV7-9 and J usage is TRBJ1-2; TRBD1 is a possible D gene (5 bases). CDR1 is SEHNR, CDR2 FQNEAQ, per germline (reference sequence). The V and J ends lost 1 base and 2 bases respectively, with 8 bases between them. The CDR3 length is 14 residues. The CDR3 region is CASSLEGINYGYTF. DNA for the CDR3: TGTGCCAGCAGCTTAGAGGGGATCAACTATGGCTACACCTTC.

This chain links TRBV5-1 with TRBJ1-1; D not resolved. The CDR3 sequence is 14 residues long. Trimming pared 1 base from V and 4 bases from J, leaving 11 bases between. Germline CDR1 reads SGHRS; CDR2 reads YFSETQ. CDR3 DNA sequence: TGCGCCAGCAGCTTGCAGGAGGTCACCACTGAAGCTTTCTTT. Residues: CASSLQEVTTEAFF.

This clone was detected once. The chain employs TRBV27 and TRBJ2-4; TRBD2 aligns across 15 bases. The CDR3 totals 18 residues. CDR1 MNHEY and CDR2 SMNVEV come from the germline V gene (reference sequence). The ends lost 5 bases at V and 7 bases at J; junction bases unmatched: 12. The CDR3: CASSQGWTSGGARNIQYF. CDR3 nucleotides: TGTGCCAGCAGTCAAGGATGGACTAGCGGGGGGGCACGTAACATTCAGTACTTC.

The chain uses TRBV15 and TRBJ1-4; weak D call: TRBD1 (5 bases). Per the germline V gene, CDR1 is LNHNV and CDR2 is YYDKDF (reference sequence). V shed 6 bases and J shed 7 bases, with 12 bases lying between them. This CDR3 region has 13 residues. CDR3 bases: TGTGCCACCAGAAGCCTCGGGGGTGAAAAACTGTTTTTT. It encodes CATRSLGGEKLFF. Full variable domain (remainder filled in from reference TRBV15 and TRBJ1-4): DAMVIQNPRYQVTQFGKPVTLSCSQTLNHNVMYWYQQKSSQAPKLLFHYYDKDFNNEADTPDNFQSRRPNTSFCFLDIRSPGLGDTAMYLCATRSLGGEKLFFGSGTQLSVL.

The J gene is TRBJ1-1, the V gene TRBV6-5; 7 bases map to TRBD1. J lost 3 bases, V lost 7 bases, and 5 bases had no gene match. CDR1 MNHEY and CDR2 SVGAGI come from the germline V gene. CDR3 length: 13 residues. This CDR3 is CASINRGYTEAFF. The CDR3 bases are TGTGCCAGCATCAACAGGGGTTACACTGAAGCTTTCTTT.

The chain is built from TRBV7-3 and TRBJ2-3; TRBD2 is a possible D gene (6 bases). This CDR3 has 16 amino acids. V was trimmed by 1 base and J by 0 bases, leaving 11 bases between them. The germline V gene has CDR1 SGHTA and CDR2 FQGTGA. The CDR3 spells CASSLSLASSTDTQYF. The DNA for the CDR3 is TGTGCCAGCAGCTTAAGTCTAGCGAGTAGCACAGATACGCAGTATTTT.

The chain uses TRBV19 and TRBJ1-1, with D perhaps matching TRBD1 (6 bases). Germline values: CDR1 LNHDA, CDR2 SQIVND (reference sequence). Deletions cut 5 bases from V and 2 bases from J, with 15 bases between. There are 15 residues in the CDR3. In DNA form, the CDR3 reads TGTGCCAGTAGTCTCCACGGGGGGGCCAACACTGAAGCTTTCTTT. It translates to CASSLHGGANTEAFF.

The chain joins TRBV6-6 to TRBJ1-5; a possible D gene is TRBD1 (6 bases). Trimming cost V 7 bases and J 4 bases, with 8 bases left between them. The CDR3 sequence is 12 residues long. Germline CDR1 MNHNY, CDR2 SVGAGI (reference sequence). The CDR3 DNA reads as TGTGCCAGCAAGGACAGTAATCAGCCCCAGCATTTT. Protein sequence: CASKDSNQPQHF.

The V call is TRBV29-1, the J call TRBJ2-4, with unresolved D. CDR3 size: 17 residues. The V end lost 1 base, the J end lost 0 bases, and 16 bases lay between the germline ends. Germline CDR1 and CDR2: SQVTM and ANQGSEA. The DNA for the CDR3 is TGCAGCGTTGAAGGATTCGTGAGAGACTTAGCCAAAAACATTCAGTACTTC. Its protein product is CSVEGFVRDLAKNIQYF.

This chain uses TRBV27 with TRBJ1-2; 11 nucleotides line up with TRBD1. Germline values: CDR1 MNHEY, CDR2 SMNVEV (reference sequence). This CDR3 region has 15 residues. V shed 5 bases, J shed 4 bases, and the junction held 6 bases outside the gene matches. In DNA form, the CDR3 reads TGTGCCAGCAGTACCGGGACAGGGGGTGGCTATGGCTACACCTTC. Translating gives CASSTGTGGGYGYTF.

The genes are TRBV27 and TRBJ2-7; 8 bases are shared with TRBD1. Germline V gene data show CDR1 as MNHEY and CDR2 as SMNVEV (reference sequence). The CDR3 runs 15 residues. With V trimmed by 4 bases and J by 0 bases, 5 bases remained unmatched. CDR3 in DNA: TGTGCCAGCAGTTCGAAGGGGACAGGCTCCTACGAGCAGTACTTC. Residues: CASSSKGTGSYEQYF.

The chain is built from TRBV6-1 and TRBJ1-3; D is possibly TRBD1 (5 bases). Trimming cost V 6 bases and J 4 bases, with 13 bases left between them. The CDR3 is 14 residues long. CDR1 and CDR2 from the germline V gene are MNHNS and SASEGT. The CDR3 here is CASSMGGGGNTIYF. DNA of the CDR3: TGTGCCAGCAGCATGGGGGGAGGAGGAAACACCATATATTTT.

The CDR3 nucleotides read TGTGCCAGCAGCGTCGGGACTGCTTCTGGAAACACCATATATTTT. Its translation is CASSVGTASGNTIYF. The chain has TRBV9 and TRBJ1-3, with TRBD1 as a possible D gene (5 bases). The V end was cut by 2 bases, the J end by 1 base, with 10 bases between. This CDR3 region has 15 residues. Germline values: CDR1 SGDLS, CDR2 YYNGEE.

The rearrangement uses TRBV5-1 and TRBJ2-3; D is possibly TRBD1 (6 bases). Trimming took off 0 bases at V and 2 bases at J, with 10 bases between the two ends. This CDR3 is 15 amino acids long. Germline V gives CDR1 SGHRS, CDR2 YFSETQ. The CDR3 region is CASSLVDRNTDTQYF. DNA for the CDR3: TGCGCCAGCAGCTTGGTTGACAGGAACACAGATACGCAGTATTTT.

This sequence joins TRBV9 and TRBJ2-3; D is possibly TRBD2 (5 bases). The V and J ends lost 1 base and 0 bases respectively, with 9 bases between them. The CDR3 spans 15 residues. CDR1 and CDR2 from the germline V gene are SGDLS and YYNGEE. The CDR3 here is CASSVTAASTDTQYF. The CDR3 DNA follows: TGTGCCAGCAGCGTAACAGCGGCTAGCACAGATACGCAGTATTTT.

This sequence joins TRBV7-2 and TRBJ1-2; D not resolved. Trimming shortened V by 1 base and J by 7 bases, and 16 bases separated the two germline ends. CDR1 is SGHTA and CDR2 is FQGNSA in the germline V gene. The CDR3 is 15 residues long. CDR3 residues: CASSLVKEAAGGYTF. DNA for the CDR3: TGTGCCAGCAGCTTAGTAAAGGAGGCGGCGGGTGGCTACACCTTC.

This chain joins TRBV19 and TRBJ1-5, with 9 bases aligning to TRBD1. The CDR3 is 18 residues long. Germline V gene data show CDR1 as LNHDA and CDR2 as SQIVND (reference sequence). After removal of 6 bases from V and 6 bases from J, the junction contained 18 bases not matched to a gene. This CDR3 reads CASRLNQGQGLTAQPQHF. The CDR3 DNA follows: TGTGCCAGTAGACTCAACCAAGGACAGGGGCTTACGGCTCAGCCCCAGCATTTT.

The chain joins TRBV2 to TRBJ2-7; tentative D call: TRBD1 (6 bases). Germline V gene lookup returns CDR1 SNHLY and CDR2 FYNNEI. V was pared by 2 bases and J by 7 bases, with 18 bases between. The CDR3 contains 15 residues. The CDR3 DNA reads TGTGCCAGCAGTGAAAAGGGACACCAAGCCTGGGAGCAGTACTTC. Residues: CASSEKGHQAWEQYF.

V gene TRBV6-1 combines with J gene TRBJ2-1, with 7 bases lining up with TRBD1. Germline V gives CDR1 MNHNS, CDR2 SASEGT. Trimming at V came to 7 bases and at J to 1 base, leaving 7 bases not matched to a gene. The CDR3 is 15 residues long. The CDR3 DNA reads as TGTGCCAGCACCTACGGGACAGCATCCTACAATGAGCAGTTCTTC. Its translation: CASTYGTASYNEQFF.

V usage is TRBV12-5 and J usage is TRBJ2-3; weak D call: TRBD1 (6 bases). Trimming left V 7 bases short and J 0 bases short, with 20 bases between. The CDR3 totals 17 residues. Germline CDR1 is LGHNT and CDR2 is FRNRAP. DNA for the CDR3: TGTGCTAGTGTTCTGGTGGTAGGGACACATAGCACAGATACGCAGTATTTT. Its protein product is CASVLVVGTHSTDTQYF.

The CDR3 sequence: CAAVTGRGGYTF. CDR3 nucleotide sequence: TGTGCCGCCGTCACAGGGAGGGGGGGCTACACCTTC. The gene calls are TRBV2 and TRBJ1-2; tentative D call: TRBD1 (6 bases). The germline V gene has CDR1 SNHLY and CDR2 FYNNEI. With 11 bases removed from V and 8 bases from J, the gap between germline ends came to 18 bases. The CDR3 extends over 12 amino acids.

The chain recombines TRBV7-3 with TRBJ1-2; 7 nucleotides match TRBD1. Germline CDR1 reads SGHTA; CDR2 reads FQGTGA. The length of the CDR3 is 13 residues. The J segment lost 6 bases and the V segment lost 4 bases, leaving 5 bases of the junction unmatched. DNA of the CDR3: TGTGCCAGCAGCTACGCCGGGACAGATGGCTACACCTTC. It is translated as CASSYAGTDGYTF.